Below are 21 T cell receptor beta chains sequenced from a single sample in a study of blood T cells in healthy people across ages. A sample-barcoded 5' primer and a J-beta primer mix were used in a second PCR of roughly 6 to 11 cycles. TCRdb reprocessed the 5' RACE reads via MiXCR and lists one record per CDR3 protein. The sample lists about 1,600,000 distinct CDR3 sequences, approximately 42% seen once, with roughly 7.9% in the top ten. Specimen: blood. These receptors were collected from a woman between 18 and 30 years old in good health.

In the case of this clonotype: A much larger clone is a single base away; this may be a read error. The chain joins TRBV28 to TRBJ2-7, with 9 bases fitting TRBD1. This CDR3 contains 15 residues. The germline gives CDR1 MDHEN, CDR2 SYDVKM. The chain's CDR3 is CASSPPGQGSDEQYF. CDR3 bases: TGTGCCAGCAGCCCTCCGGGACAGGGCTCCGACGAGCAGTACTTC.

The rearrangement links TRBV27 to TRBJ2-1, with D maybe TRBD2 (5 bases). V was clipped by 0 bases and J by 10 bases, with 13 bases between them. This CDR3 comprises 14 residues. Germline V gene data show CDR1 as MNHEY and CDR2 as SMNVEV (reference sequence). In DNA, the CDR3 is TGTGCCAGCAGTTTATCGGCAGGACTCTACGAGCAGTTCTTC. It encodes CASSLSAGLYEQFF.

This clonotype was found a few times. The rearrangement joins TRBV20-1 to TRBJ2-7, with 10 bases aligning to TRBD1. CDR3 length: 15 amino acids. Germline CDR1 and CDR2: DFQATT and SNEGSKA (reference sequence). The V segment lost 1 base and the J segment 3 bases; nucleotides outside the gene matches: 6. The CDR3 here is CSARAAGQGIYEQYF. DNA of the CDR3: TGCAGTGCTAGAGCTGCGGGACAGGGGATCTACGAGCAGTACTTC.

This clonotype came up a few times. The genes are TRBV10-2 and TRBJ2-3; the D gene is possibly TRBD2 (5 bases). The CDR3 covers 14 residues. Germline lookup yields CDR1 WSHSY and CDR2 SAAADI. V lost 4 bases and J lost 4, with 12 bases in between. The CDR3 reads CASSGAGGSDTQYF. The CDR3 coding sequence is TGCGCCAGCAGTGGGGCGGGCGGGTCAGATACGCAGTATTTT.

The rearrangement joins TRBV20-1 to TRBJ2-3, with 7 bases fitting TRBD2. The CDR3 loop spans 15 amino acids. Germline values: CDR1 DFQATT, CDR2 SNEGSKA (reference sequence). The V and J ends lost 5 bases and 5 bases, in that order; junction bases with no gene match: 13. For the CDR3, the DNA is TGCAGTGCTGGCAAGCGGGACTCATCGAGAGATACGCAGTATTTT. Protein sequence: CSAGKRDSSRDTQYF.

The sample holds a few counts of this clonotype. V is TRBV7-2 and J is TRBJ2-5; unclear D gene. In germline, CDR1 is SGHTA, CDR2 FQGNSA. This CDR3 contains 14 residues. Between the trimmed V and J ends, which lost 0 bases and 5 bases, there was a span of 10 bases. The CDR3 DNA follows: TGTGCCAGCAGCTTAGCTAGGCGGCAGGAGACCCAGTACTTC. This gives the protein CASSLARRQETQYF.

The chain has TRBV4-1 and TRBJ1-2, with D tentatively TRBD1 (5 bases). CDR3 length equals 14 residues. In germline, CDR1 is MGHRA, CDR2 YSYEKL. Trimming cost V 4 bases and J 5 bases, with 14 bases left between them. CDR3 loop: CASSLRDGGYGYTF. The CDR3 DNA follows: TGCGCCAGCAGCCTCCGGGACGGTGGGTATGGCTACACCTTC.

V gene TRBV3-1 combines with J gene TRBJ2-7; D remains unclear. The CDR3 is 16 residues long. V was clipped by 0 bases and J by 4 bases, with 16 bases between them. Germline V gives CDR1 LGHDT, CDR2 YNNKEL (reference sequence). CDR3 protein: CASSQDMTSEFYEQYF. DNA for the CDR3: TGTGCCAGCAGCCAAGATATGACCTCAGAATTTTACGAGCAGTACTTC.

V usage is TRBV5-1 and J usage is TRBJ2-7, with 9 nucleotides matching TRBD1. The junction had 5 bases not matched to a gene; V was cut back by 6 bases and J by 1 base. Germline CDR1 reads SGHRS; CDR2 reads YFSETQ. This CDR3 is 14 amino acids long. The CDR3 DNA reads TGCGCCAGCATGACCGGGACAGGGTCCTACGAGCAGTACTTC. Amino acid sequence: CASMTGTGSYEQYF.

As for this clonotype: One base away lies a much larger clone, so this may be a sequencing read error. The rearrangement links TRBV19 to TRBJ2-1; D is perhaps TRBD1 or TRBD2 (5 bases each). The CDR3 extends over 17 amino acids. V was clipped by 1 base and J by 12 bases, with 25 bases between them. The germline gives CDR1 LNHDA, CDR2 SQIVND (reference sequence). The CDR3 protein is CASSIGLGRDPYSGQFF. CDR3 bases: TGTGCCAGTAGTATAGGATTGGGTCGGGACCCTTATTCTGGGCAGTTCTTC.

The rearrangement links TRBV6-2 or TRBV6-3 to TRBJ2-1; D remains ambiguous. CDR1 and CDR2 from the germline V gene are MNHEY and SVGEGT. The V end was cut by 2 bases, the J end by 8 bases, with 16 bases between. The CDR3 extends over 15 amino acids. CDR3 bases: TGTGCCAGCAGTTACAATCCCCAAAGAGGCCATGAGCAGTTCTTC. As protein: CASSYNPQRGHEQFF.

CDR3 DNA sequence: TGTGCCAGCAGTTTTGGTGGTGGCGGGGGGCGCGGTGGCAATCAGCCCCAGCATTTT. This encodes CASSFGGGGGRGGNQPQHF. This sequence joins TRBV12-3 or TRBV12-4 and TRBJ1-5, with D maybe TRBD1 (6 bases). V lost 3 bases and J 2 bases, leaving 23 bases between the germline ends. The CDR3 runs 19 residues.

The chain is built from TRBV6-6 and TRBJ1-6, with unresolved D. This CDR3 contains 16 residues. Looked up from germline, CDR1 is MNHNY and CDR2 is SVGAGI (reference sequence). V lost 6 bases, J lost 1 base, and 13 bases lay in between. CDR3 in DNA: TGTGCCAGCAGCCCTCATGAAGAGTCCTATAATTCACCCCTCCACTTT. Its translation: CASSPHEESYNSPLHF.

V and J are TRBV5-1 and TRBJ2-7, with 7 bases lining up with TRBD2. This CDR3 region has 16 residues. Trimming removed 2 bases from V and 0 bases from J; junction bases left unmatched: 8. Germline V lookup: CDR1 SGHRS, CDR2 YFSETQ. The CDR3 coding sequence is TGCGCCAGCAGCTTTAATCCAATAGCGGGCTCCTACGAGCAGTACTTC. Protein sequence: CASSFNPIAGSYEQYF.

This clonotype has only one observation. The chain has TRBV12-3 or TRBV12-4 and TRBJ2-3; D gene unclear. The CDR3 runs 13 residues. Trimming removed 6 bases from V and 6 bases from J, with 13 bases in between. CDR3 DNA sequence: TGTGCCAGCAGCCCAATGACTGTGGATACGCAGTATTTT. Translation: CASSPMTVDTQYF.

This clonotype was recorded a few times. The rearrangement uses TRBV11-3 and TRBJ2-1; TRBD1 agrees at 9 bases. From germline, CDR1 is SGHNT and CDR2 YENEEA. The CDR3 has 17 residues. Unmatched junction bases numbered 10, after V lost 3 bases and J lost 4 bases. CDR3 coding DNA: TGTGCCAGCAGCTTGGAGGGACAGGGAGCTGTGTACAATGAGCAGTTCTTC. Amino acid sequence: CASSLEGQGAVYNEQFF.

This clonotype was found a few times. The chain links TRBV6-1 to TRBJ2-1; maybe TRBD2 (6 bases). The length of the CDR3 is 12 residues. From germline, CDR1 is MNHNS and CDR2 SASEGT. Between the trimmed V and J ends, which lost 7 bases and 9 bases, there was a span of 13 bases. Here the CDR3 reads CASTLRGTEQFF. In DNA, the CDR3 is TGTGCCAGCACTCTGCGGGGTACTGAGCAGTTCTTC.

The genes are TRBV12-5 and TRBJ1-1; 7 positions match TRBD1. V dropped 4 bases and J dropped 5; count of bases not matched to a gene: 10. Germline CDR1 LGHNT, CDR2 FRNRAP. CDR3 size: 15 residues. CDR3 sequence: CASGWARQGETEAFF. As DNA, the CDR3 is TGTGCTAGTGGTTGGGCACGACAGGGCGAGACTGAAGCTTTCTTT.

The chain employs TRBV7-9 and TRBJ2-1; D possibly corresponds to TRBD1 (6 bases). CDR3 length equals 12 residues. V was clipped by 7 bases and J by 5 bases, with 9 bases between them. CDR1 and CDR2 (germline): SEHNR, FQNEAQ (reference sequence). The CDR3 sequence: CASMDRDNEQFF. The CDR3 DNA is TGTGCCAGCATGGACAGAGACAATGAGCAGTTCTTC.

V gene TRBV20-1 combines with J gene TRBJ2-1; TRBD2 is a possible D gene (6 bases). The CDR3 extends over 14 amino acids. Trimming pared 5 bases from V and 1 base from J, leaving 12 bases between. CDR1 DFQATT and CDR2 SNEGSKA come from the germline V gene (reference sequence). CDR3 loop: CSAFLGGSYNEQFF. CDR3 nucleotide sequence: TGCAGTGCTTTCCTCGGGGGTTCCTACAATGAGCAGTTCTTC.

V is TRBV12-3 or TRBV12-4 and J is TRBJ2-2; TRBD1 aligns across 9 bases. The CDR3 spans 15 residues. Trimming at V came to 5 bases and at J to 7 bases, leaving 8 bases not matched to a gene. For the CDR3, the DNA is TGTGCCAGCAGTGCAATGGGACAGGGAAGCGGGGAGCTGTTTTTT. Translating it yields CASSAMGQGSGELFF.